These 13 T cell receptor beta chains came from one sample sequenced in a study of cytotoxic CD8 clonotypes in ibrutinib-treated CLL (dated by TCRdb to the early 2020s). The sample's time point label is to be understood as: roughly 12 months on ibrutinib. Libraries were made using the immunoSEQ multiplex PCR assay. The clones in this table, taken by TCRdb from immuneACCESS, are in-frame only. Not every clone is retained; where verified, under half of the shortfall comes from an unresolved V gene, and the cause of the rest is unknown. The sample includes around 160,000 clones, with 81% observed a single time. The ten most abundant clones make up 2% to 2.5% of the sample. This sample comprised PBMCs, obtained after 12 months of ibrutinib treatment. The receptor set was obtained from a human donor with chronic lymphocytic leukemia.

The CDR3 coding sequence is TGTGCCAGCAGCCGCGACCGGGACACTGAAGCTTTCTTT. Its protein is CASSRDRDTEAFF. The rearrangement uses TRBV5-6 and TRBJ1-1, with D uncertain. The CDR3 has 13 residues. Germline assignment: CDR1 SGHDT and CDR2 YYEEEE. Trimming took off 4 bases at V and 3 bases at J, with 10 bases between the two ends.

The rearrangement joins TRBV7-2 to TRBJ2-2, with D possibly called TRBD1 or TRBD2 (5 bases each). Trimming stripped 0 bases from V and 5 bases from J, with 19 bases between. Germline-derived CDR1 and CDR2 are SGHTA and FQGNSA. The CDR3 has 18 amino acids. This CDR3 is CASSLARDARVGTGELFF. The CDR3 nucleotides are TGTGCCAGCAGCTTAGCCCGGGACGCCCGGGTGGGGACCGGGGAGCTGTTTTTT.

This clone was counted between two and nine times. The chain is built from TRBV19 and TRBJ2-3; a weak D match, TRBD2 (5 bases). CDR1 is LNHDA, CDR2 SQIVND, per germline (reference sequence). The CDR3 contains 17 residues. Trimming took off 1 base at V and 4 bases at J, with 18 bases between the two ends. The CDR3 nucleotides are TGTGCCAGTAGTATAGGACGCGGCGGCAGAGGGTCAGATACGCAGTATTTT. Protein sequence: CASSIGRGGRGSDTQYF.

This clone was seen just once. The CDR3 DNA follows: TGTGCCACCGGACAGGGGGGCACCGGGGAGCTGTTTTTT. Translation gives CATGQGGTGELFF. The chain is built from TRBV6-4 and TRBJ2-2; 10 bases align to TRBD1. The CDR3 runs to 13 residues. J lost 4 bases, V lost 10 bases, and 3 bases had no gene match. Germline V gives CDR1 MRHNA, CDR2 SNTAGT.

The rearrangement uses TRBV2 and TRBJ2-7, with 9 bases aligning to TRBD1. V was pared by 5 bases and J by 6 bases, with 8 bases of the junction left unmatched. The germline CDR1 and CDR2 sequences are SNHLY and FYNNEI. There are 14 residues in the CDR3. The DNA of the CDR3 is TGTGCCAGCAGTCTTCGGGACAGGGAGTCCGAGCAGTACTTC. Protein: CASSLRDRESEQYF.

This clone appeared a few times. The gene calls are TRBV29-1 and TRBJ2-7, with TRBD2 as a possible D gene (6 bases). In germline, CDR1 is SQVTM, CDR2 ANQGSEA. This CDR3 contains 12 residues. Trimming pared 4 bases from V and 6 bases from J, leaving 13 bases between. CDR3 region: CSVGARDSEQYF. For the CDR3, the DNA is TGCAGCGTTGGAGCCAGGGACTCCGAGCAGTACTTC.

J is TRBJ2-3 and V is TRBV11-1; TRBD2 aligns across 11 bases. Germline V gene lookup returns CDR1 SGHAT and CDR2 FQDESV (reference sequence). J was trimmed by 4 bases and V by 5 bases; bases with no gene match: 14. The CDR3 loop spans 18 amino acids. In DNA, the CDR3 is TGTGCCAGCAGCCCCCGGGGTAGCGGGAGGGCCCTCTCAGATACGCAGTATTTT. Amino acids: CASSPRGSGRALSDTQYF.

The rearrangement links TRBV5-1 to TRBJ2-1; 9 bases are a match to TRBD1. The CDR3 totals 15 residues. The germline CDR1 and CDR2 sequences are SGHRS and YFSETQ. V lost 4 bases to trimming and J lost 5 bases; unmatched junction nucleotides: 7. CDR3 in DNA: TGCGCCAGCAGCGTAGGACAGGGGCAGGACAATGAGCAGTTCTTC. This sequence encodes CASSVGQGQDNEQFF.

This chain links TRBV6-5 with TRBJ2-7, with 10 positions matching TRBD1. Germline CDR1 and CDR2: MNHEY and SVGAGI. This CDR3 has 15 amino acids. V shed 7 bases, J shed 3 bases, and the junction held 9 bases outside the gene matches. The DNA of the CDR3 is TGTGCCAGCAAGCGGGACAGGGGATTTTACTACGAGCAGTACTTC. Translation: CASKRDRGFYYEQYF.

The genes are TRBV7-3 and TRBJ1-3; no clear D. The V gene's germline CDR1 is SGHTA and CDR2 FQGTGA. CDR3 length: 14 amino acids. Between the trimmed V and J ends, which lost 0 bases and 0 bases, there was a span of 3 bases. The CDR3 here is CASSLTSSGNTIYF. In DNA, the CDR3 is TGTGCCAGCAGCTTAACCAGCTCTGGAAACACCATATATTTT.

V is TRBV6-6 and J is TRBJ2-1, with D uncertain. V gave up 5 bases and J gave up 7 bases, with 21 bases separating them. The CDR3 extends over 16 amino acids. Germline values: CDR1 MNHNY, CDR2 SVGAGI (reference sequence). CDR3 residues: CASSRLPPGVRNEQFF. CDR3 bases: TGTGCCAGCAGTCGATTACCTCCCGGAGTGAGGAATGAGCAGTTCTTC.

The rearrangement joins TRBV7-2 to TRBJ2-2; D is unclear. V was trimmed by 1 base and J by 5 bases, leaving 5 bases between them. The CDR3 is 13 residues long. Per the germline V gene, CDR1 is SGHTA and CDR2 is FQGNSA. CDR3 residues: CASSLVITGELFF. Here the CDR3 DNA reads TGTGCCAGCAGCTTAGTGATTACCGGGGAGCTGTTTTTT.

V and J are TRBV5-1 and TRBJ2-3, with D tentatively TRBD2 (6 bases). V was shortened by 0 bases and J by 1 base, with 15 bases between the two germline ends. The CDR3 is made up of 17 amino acids. Looked up from germline, CDR1 is SGHRS and CDR2 is YFSETQ. The CDR3 region is CASSLAIAGGGTDTQYF. DNA of the CDR3: TGCGCCAGCAGCTTGGCAATAGCCGGGGGTGGCACAGATACGCAGTATTTT.